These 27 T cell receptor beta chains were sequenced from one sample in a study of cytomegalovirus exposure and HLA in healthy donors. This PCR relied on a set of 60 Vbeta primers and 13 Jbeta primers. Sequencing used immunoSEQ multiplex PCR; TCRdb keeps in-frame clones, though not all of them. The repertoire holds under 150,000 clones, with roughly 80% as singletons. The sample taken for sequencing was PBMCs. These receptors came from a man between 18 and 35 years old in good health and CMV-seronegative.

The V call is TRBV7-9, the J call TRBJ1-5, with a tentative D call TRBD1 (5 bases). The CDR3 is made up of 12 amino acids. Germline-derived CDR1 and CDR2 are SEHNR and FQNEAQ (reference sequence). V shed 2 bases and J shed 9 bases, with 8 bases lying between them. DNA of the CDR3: TGTGCCAGCAGCTTATGGGGCAGGCCCCAGCATTTT. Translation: CASSLWGRPQHF.

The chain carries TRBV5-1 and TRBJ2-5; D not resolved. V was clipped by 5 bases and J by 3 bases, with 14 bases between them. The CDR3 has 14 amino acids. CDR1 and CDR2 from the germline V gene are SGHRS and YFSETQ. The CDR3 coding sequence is TGCGCCAGCAGTCGATCAGGCACCAAAGAGACCCAGTACTTC. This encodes CASSRSGTKETQYF.

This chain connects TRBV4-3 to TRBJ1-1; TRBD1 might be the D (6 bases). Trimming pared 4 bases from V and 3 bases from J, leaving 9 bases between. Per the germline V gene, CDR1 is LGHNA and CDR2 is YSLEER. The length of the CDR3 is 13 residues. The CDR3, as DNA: TGCGCCAGCAGCCGGGACACACACACTGAAGCTTTCTTT. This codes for CASSRDTHTEAFF.

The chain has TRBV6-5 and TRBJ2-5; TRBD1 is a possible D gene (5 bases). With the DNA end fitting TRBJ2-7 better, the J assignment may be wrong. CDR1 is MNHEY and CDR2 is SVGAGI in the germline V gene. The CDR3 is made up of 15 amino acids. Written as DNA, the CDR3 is TGTGCCAGCGGCTCGCCACTCAGGGACTCCTACGAGCAGTACTTC. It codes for CASGSPLRDSYEQYF.

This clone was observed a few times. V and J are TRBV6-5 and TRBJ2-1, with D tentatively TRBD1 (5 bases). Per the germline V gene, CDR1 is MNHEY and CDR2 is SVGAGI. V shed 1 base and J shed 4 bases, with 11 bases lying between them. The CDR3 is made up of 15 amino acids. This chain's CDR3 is CASSYLGPPYNEQFF. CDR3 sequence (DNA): TGTGCCAGCAGTTACTTGGGGCCCCCTTACAATGAGCAGTTCTTC.

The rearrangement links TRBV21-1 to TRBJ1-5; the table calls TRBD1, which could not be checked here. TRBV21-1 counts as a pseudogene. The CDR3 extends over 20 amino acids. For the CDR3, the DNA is TGTGCCAGCAGCAAATCGCGGGACAGCTCCCGAGATTATAGCAATCAGCCCCAGCATTTT. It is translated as CASSKSRDSSRDYSNQPQHF.

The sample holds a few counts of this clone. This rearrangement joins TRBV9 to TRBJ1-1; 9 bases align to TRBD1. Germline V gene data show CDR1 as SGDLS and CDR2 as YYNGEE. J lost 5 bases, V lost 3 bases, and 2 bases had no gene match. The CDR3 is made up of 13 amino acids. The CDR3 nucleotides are TGTGCCAGCAGCGGGGACAGGGAGACTGAAGCTTTCTTT. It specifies CASSGDRETEAFF. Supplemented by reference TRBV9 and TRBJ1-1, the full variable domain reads DSGVTQTPKHLITATGQRVTLRCSPRSGDLSVYWYQQSLDQGLQFLIQYYNGEERAKGNILERFSAQQFPDLHSELNLSSLELGDSALYFCASSGDRETEAFFGQGTRLTVV.

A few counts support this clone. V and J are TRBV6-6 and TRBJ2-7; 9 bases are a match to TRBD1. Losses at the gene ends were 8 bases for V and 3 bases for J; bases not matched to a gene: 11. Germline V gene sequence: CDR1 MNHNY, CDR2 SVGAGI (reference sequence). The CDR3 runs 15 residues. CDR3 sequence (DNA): TGTGCCAGCTCCCCATCGGGACAGGGTCTCTACGAGCAGTACTTC. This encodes CASSPSGQGLYEQYF.

The CDR3 reads CASSQGGGAEYGYTF. DNA of the CDR3: TGCGCCAGCAGCCAAGGGGGGGGCGCGGAATATGGCTACACCTTC. The chain is built from TRBV4-3 and TRBJ1-2, with a possible D match to TRBD1 (6 bases). Trimming removed 1 base from V and 5 bases from J, with 14 bases in between. There are 15 residues in the CDR3. Germline loops: CDR1 LGHNA, CDR2 YSLEER.

CDR3 in DNA: TGTGCCAGCAGCCTCACAGGGGACTCCTACGAGCAGTACTTC. Amino acid sequence: CASSLTGDSYEQYF. This chain connects TRBV5-6 to TRBJ2-7; 7 positions agree with TRBD1. The CDR3 covers 14 residues. V was pared by 4 bases and J by 0 bases, with 4 bases of the junction left unmatched. Germline V gives CDR1 SGHDT, CDR2 YYEEEE.

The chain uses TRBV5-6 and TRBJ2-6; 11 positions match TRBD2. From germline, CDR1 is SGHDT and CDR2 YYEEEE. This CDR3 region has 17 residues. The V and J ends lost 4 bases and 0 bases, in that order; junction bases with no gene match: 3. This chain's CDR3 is CASSTSGGPSGANVLTF. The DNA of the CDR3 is TGTGCCAGCAGCACTAGCGGGGGACCCTCTGGGGCCAACGTCCTGACTTTC.

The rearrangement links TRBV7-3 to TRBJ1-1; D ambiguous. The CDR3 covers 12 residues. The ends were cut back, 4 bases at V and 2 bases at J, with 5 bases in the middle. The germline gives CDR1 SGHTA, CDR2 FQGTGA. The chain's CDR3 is CASSSTNTEAFF. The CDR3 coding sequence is TGTGCCAGCAGCTCGACTAACACTGAAGCTTTCTTT.

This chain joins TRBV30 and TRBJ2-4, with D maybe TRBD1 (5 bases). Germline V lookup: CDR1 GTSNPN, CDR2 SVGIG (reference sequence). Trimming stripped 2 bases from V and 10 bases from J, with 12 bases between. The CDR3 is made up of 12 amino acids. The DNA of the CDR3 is TGTGCCTGGAGTTACCAGGGCCCGATTCAGTACTTC. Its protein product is CAWSYQGPIQYF.

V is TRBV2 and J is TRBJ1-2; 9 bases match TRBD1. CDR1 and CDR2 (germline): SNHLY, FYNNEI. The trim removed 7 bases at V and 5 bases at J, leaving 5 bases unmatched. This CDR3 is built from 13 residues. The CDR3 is CASTADRGYGYTF. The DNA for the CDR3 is TGTGCCAGCACCGCGGACAGGGGATATGGCTACACCTTC.

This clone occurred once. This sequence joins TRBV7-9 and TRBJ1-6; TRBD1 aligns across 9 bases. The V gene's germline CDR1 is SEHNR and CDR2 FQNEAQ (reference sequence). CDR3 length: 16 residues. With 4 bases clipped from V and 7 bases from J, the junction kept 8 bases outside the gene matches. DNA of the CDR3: TGTGCCAGCAGCTCCTCGATCGGACAGGGGAATTCACCCCTCCACTTT. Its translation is CASSSSIGQGNSPLHF.

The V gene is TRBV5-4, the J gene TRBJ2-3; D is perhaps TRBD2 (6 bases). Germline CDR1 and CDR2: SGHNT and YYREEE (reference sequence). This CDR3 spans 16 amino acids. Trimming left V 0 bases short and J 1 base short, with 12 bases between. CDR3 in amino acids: CASSLEGRRGTDTQYF. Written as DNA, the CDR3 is TGTGCCAGCAGCTTGGAAGGGAGGAGGGGCACAGATACGCAGTATTTT. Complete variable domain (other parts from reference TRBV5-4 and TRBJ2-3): ETGVTQSPTHLIKTRGQQVTLRCSSQSGHNTVSWYQQALGQGPQFIFQYYREEENGRGNFPPRFSGLQFPNYSSELNVNALELDDSALYLCASSLEGRRGTDTQYFGPGTRLTVL.

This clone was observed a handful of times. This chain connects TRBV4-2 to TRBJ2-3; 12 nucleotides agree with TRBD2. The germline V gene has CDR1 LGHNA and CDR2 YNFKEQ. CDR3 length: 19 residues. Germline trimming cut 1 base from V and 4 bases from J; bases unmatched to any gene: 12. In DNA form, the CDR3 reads TGTGCCAGCAGCCAAGCATCTACTAGCGGGGGGCCGGAGTCAGATACGCAGTATTTT. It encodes CASSQASTSGGPESDTQYF.

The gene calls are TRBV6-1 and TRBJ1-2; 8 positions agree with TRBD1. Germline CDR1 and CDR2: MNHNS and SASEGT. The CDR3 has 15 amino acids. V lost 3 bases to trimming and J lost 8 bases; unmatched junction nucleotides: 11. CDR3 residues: CASSDRDRLRGGYTF. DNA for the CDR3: TGTGCCAGCAGTGACCGGGACAGGTTACGTGGCGGCTACACCTTC.

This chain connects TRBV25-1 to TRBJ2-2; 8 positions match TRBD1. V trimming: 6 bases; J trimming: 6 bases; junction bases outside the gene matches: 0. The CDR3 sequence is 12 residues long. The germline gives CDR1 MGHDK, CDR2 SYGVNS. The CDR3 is CASRTGAGELFF. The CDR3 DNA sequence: TGTGCCAGCAGGACAGGGGCCGGGGAGCTGTTTTTT.

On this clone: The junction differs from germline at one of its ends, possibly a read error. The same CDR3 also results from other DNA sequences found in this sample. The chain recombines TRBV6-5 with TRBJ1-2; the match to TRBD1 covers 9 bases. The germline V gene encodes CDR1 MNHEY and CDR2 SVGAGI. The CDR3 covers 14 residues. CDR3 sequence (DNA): TGTGCCAGTACACCGGACAGGGGTAACTATGGCTACACCTTT. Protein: CASTPDRGNYGYTF.

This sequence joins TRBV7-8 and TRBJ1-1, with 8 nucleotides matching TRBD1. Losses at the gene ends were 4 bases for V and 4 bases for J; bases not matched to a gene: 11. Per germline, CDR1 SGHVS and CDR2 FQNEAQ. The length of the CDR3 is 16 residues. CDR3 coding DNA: TGTGCCAGCAGCTCTTCGGGACAGGTAGCGGGCACTGAAGCTTTCTTT. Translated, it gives CASSSSGQVAGTEAFF.

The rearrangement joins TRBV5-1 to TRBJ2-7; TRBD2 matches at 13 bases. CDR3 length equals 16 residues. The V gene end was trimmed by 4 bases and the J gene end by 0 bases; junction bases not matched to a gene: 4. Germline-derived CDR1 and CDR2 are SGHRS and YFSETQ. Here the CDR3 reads CASSPGLAGSSYEQYF. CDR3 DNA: TGCGCCAGCAGCCCGGGACTAGCGGGGAGCTCCTACGAGCAGTACTTC.

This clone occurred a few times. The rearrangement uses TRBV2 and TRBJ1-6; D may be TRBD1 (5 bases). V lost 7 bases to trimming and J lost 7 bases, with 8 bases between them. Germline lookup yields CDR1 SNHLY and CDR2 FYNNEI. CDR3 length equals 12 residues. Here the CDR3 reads CASIDRNSPLHF. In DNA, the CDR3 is TGTGCCAGCATCGACAGAAATTCACCCCTCCACTTT.

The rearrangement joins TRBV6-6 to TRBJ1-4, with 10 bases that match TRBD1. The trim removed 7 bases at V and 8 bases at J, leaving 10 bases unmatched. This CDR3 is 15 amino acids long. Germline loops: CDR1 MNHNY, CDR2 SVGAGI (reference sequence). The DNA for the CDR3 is TGTGCCAGCACCCGTCCCGGGACAGGGGACGAAAAACTGTTTTTT. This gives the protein CASTRPGTGDEKLFF.

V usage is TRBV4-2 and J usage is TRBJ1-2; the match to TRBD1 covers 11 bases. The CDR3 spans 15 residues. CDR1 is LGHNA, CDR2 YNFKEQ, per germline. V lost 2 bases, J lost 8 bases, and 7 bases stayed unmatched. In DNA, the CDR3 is TGTGCCAGCAGCCAAACTGGGGACAGGGGGAGAGGCTACACCTTC. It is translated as CASSQTGDRGRGYTF.

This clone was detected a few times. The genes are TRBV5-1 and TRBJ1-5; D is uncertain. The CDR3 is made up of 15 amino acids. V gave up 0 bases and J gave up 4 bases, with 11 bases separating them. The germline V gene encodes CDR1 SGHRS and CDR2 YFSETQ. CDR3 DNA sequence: TGCGCCAGCAGCTTGGCCGGAGGGCCTAATCAGCCCCAGCATTTT. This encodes CASSLAGGPNQPQHF. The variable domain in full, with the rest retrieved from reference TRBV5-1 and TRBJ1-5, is KAGVTQTPRYLIKTRGQQVTLSCSPISGHRSVSWYQQTPGQGLQFLFEYFSETQRNKGNFPGRFSGRQFSNSRSEMNVSTLELGDSALYLCASSLAGGPNQPQHFGDGTRLSIL.

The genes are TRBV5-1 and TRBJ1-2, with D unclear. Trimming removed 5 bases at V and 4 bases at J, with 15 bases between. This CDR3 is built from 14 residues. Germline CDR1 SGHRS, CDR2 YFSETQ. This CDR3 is CASREGPRSYGYTF. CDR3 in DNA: TGCGCCAGCAGGGAGGGTCCCAGATCCTATGGCTACACCTTC.